Each of the 10 T cell receptor beta chains below was sequenced from the same sample in a study of PD-1 blockade in classical Hodgkin lymphoma. Time point meaning: newly diagnosed, previously untreated cHL patient sample. Generated by immunoSEQ multiplex PCR, the TCRdb table keeps only in-frame clones and is missing some. The sample records around 50,000 clones, under 95% being singletons. The sequenced sample consisted of peripheral blood mononuclear cells (PBMCs). These TCRs come from a human donor with classical Hodgkin lymphoma.

V gene TRBV19 combines with J gene TRBJ1-4; no clear D. The CDR3 totals 18 residues. From germline, CDR1 is LNHDA and CDR2 SQIVND (reference sequence). Trimming pared 6 bases from V and 2 bases from J, leaving 22 bases between. The CDR3 DNA reads TGTGCCAGTAGGAATTTTTGGAGTTTAAACGGGACTAATGAAAAACTGTTTTTT. It translates to CASRNFWSLNGTNEKLFF.

J is TRBJ1-1 and V is TRBV27; D ambiguous. CDR3 length: 12 residues. Germline V gene lookup returns CDR1 MNHEY and CDR2 SMNVEV (reference sequence). Trimming cost V 8 bases and J 0 bases, with 7 bases left between them. The CDR3 reads CASRSVNTEAFF. In nucleotides, the CDR3 is TGTGCCAGCCGGTCAGTGAACACTGAAGCTTTCTTT.

J is TRBJ2-3 and V is TRBV2; perhaps TRBD2 as D (5 bases). The CDR3 contains 15 residues. Germline CDR1 SNHLY, CDR2 FYNNEI. V lost 8 bases to trimming and J lost 4 bases, with 19 bases between them. This chain's CDR3 is CASAGGYHPSDTQYF. CDR3 in DNA: TGTGCCAGCGCCGGAGGATACCATCCATCAGATACGCAGTATTTT.

The V gene is TRBV11-2, the J gene TRBJ2-1; 9 bases match TRBD2. Germline V CDR1 and CDR2: SGHAT, FQNNGV. The ends lost 3 bases at V and 8 bases at J; junction bases unmatched: 14. The CDR3 has 17 residues. DNA for the CDR3: TGTGCCAGCAGCTTGCCGACTAGCGGTGGCCTGTGGGATGAGCAGTTCTTC. Its translation: CASSLPTSGGLWDEQFF. Using reference TRBV11-2 and TRBJ2-1 for the parts outside the CDR3, the full variable domain is EAGVAQSPRYKIIEKRQSVAFWCNPISGHATLYWYQQILGQGPKLLIQFQNNGVVDDSQLPKDRFSAERLKGVDSTLKIQPAKLEDSAVYLCASSLPTSGGLWDEQFFGPGTRLTVL.

The V call is TRBV29-1, the J call TRBJ2-3; TRBD1 matches at 7 bases. The length of the CDR3 is 13 residues. The ends lost 6 bases at V and 3 bases at J; junction bases unmatched: 6. Germline assignment: CDR1 SQVTM and CDR2 ANQGSEA. In DNA form, the CDR3 reads TGCAGCGTGCCGACAGGGTTTACAGATACGCAGTATTTT. This codes for CSVPTGFTDTQYF.

The chain is built from TRBV6-4 and TRBJ2-3; D uncertain. Per germline, CDR1 MRHNA and CDR2 SNTAGT. The CDR3 is 14 residues long. The V gene lost 4 bases and the J gene lost 2 bases, with 10 bases spanning the gap. The CDR3 protein is CASSAGGFTDTQYF. Written as DNA, the CDR3 is TGTGCCAGCAGTGCCGGCGGATTCACAGATACGCAGTATTTT.

The gene calls are TRBV13 and TRBJ2-3, with D possibly matching TRBD2 (6 bases). V dropped 5 bases and J dropped 8 bases, with 11 bases sitting between them. CDR1 is PRHDT and CDR2 is FYEKMQ in the germline V gene (reference sequence). CDR3 length equals 12 residues. The CDR3 DNA reads TGTGCCAGCAGCGCTAGCGTCGGTACGCAGTATTTT. It specifies CASSASVGTQYF.

The rearrangement joins TRBV4-1 to TRBJ2-5, with 11 bases matching TRBD2. The trim removed 2 bases at V and 7 bases at J, leaving 9 bases unmatched. CDR1 is MGHRA, CDR2 YSYEKL, per germline. The CDR3 runs to 16 residues. The CDR3 spells CASSQLGLAAPGTQYF. DNA of the CDR3: TGCGCCAGCAGCCAACTGGGACTAGCGGCCCCGGGGACCCAGTACTTC.

This chain links TRBV6-1 with TRBJ1-1, with 7 bases aligning to TRBD1. In germline, CDR1 is MNHNS, CDR2 SASEGT. CDR3 length: 15 amino acids. J was trimmed by 3 bases and V by 3 bases; bases with no gene match: 7. The CDR3, as DNA: TGTGCCAGCAGTGAGGGGGACAGCCGACACACTGAAGCTTTCTTT. Amino acids: CASSEGDSRHTEAFF.

The genes are TRBV5-1 and TRBJ1-4, with D unresolved. The V end was cut by 0 bases, the J end by 4 bases, with 4 bases between. Germline V lookup: CDR1 SGHRS, CDR2 YFSETQ. The CDR3 loop spans 13 amino acids. The CDR3: CASSLGNNEKLFF. The DNA of the CDR3 is TGCGCCAGCAGCTTGGGTAATAATGAAAAACTGTTTTTT.